These T cell receptor beta chains were read from a single sample in a study of patients and donors after allogeneic stem cell transplantation. TCRdb independently ran MiXCR on the RT-PCR reads; one entry per CDR3 protein. The table records 200,000 to 250,000 distinct CDR3 sequences, roughly 13% of them present only once. The sequenced sample was blood, either unsorted or a sorted T cell fraction (not recorded which). These TCRs come from a human donor who was either an allogeneic HSCT recipient or a stem cell or donor lymphocyte infusion donor (not recorded which). It is not recorded whose cells these are; they may come from a transplant donor. The CDR3 runs from the conserved cysteine through the conserved F or W. D genes are given only for firm matches. Clone size is stated in some rows and not others, as once, few, many or a class when expanded.

V gene,J gene,D gene,clone size,CDR3 DNA,CDR3 protein
TRBV9,TRBJ1-6,.,.,TGTGCCAGCAGCGCTGACAGTAGCTCCTATAATTCACCCCTCCACTTT,CASSADSSSYNSPLHF
TRBV18,TRBJ2-1,.,.,TGTGCCAGCTCACCAACAAACGGCAATGAGCAGTTCTTC,CASSPTNGNEQFF
TRBV7-8,TRBJ2-7,TRBD2,few,TGTGCCAGCACCCCCGTGGGCGGGAGGTCCCACGAGCAGTACTTC,CASTPVGGRSHEQYF
TRBV19,TRBJ2-1,.,few,TGTGCCAGTAGTGCAGGGTACAATGAGCAGTTCTTC,CASSAGYNEQFF
TRBV7-9,TRBJ1-1,TRBD1,.,TGTGCCAGCAGCCAGGACAGGGGTGACACTGAAGCTTTCTTT,CASSQDRGDTEAFF
TRBV2,TRBJ2-3,TRBD2,.,TGTGCCAGCAGTGAAGCGCTTCGTCTAGCGGGAGATACGCAGTATTTT,CASSEALRLAGDTQYF
TRBV20-1,TRBJ1-6,TRBD1,.,TGCAGTGCCCCGGGACAGGGGAGTTCACCCCTCCACTTT,CSAPGQGSSPLHF
TRBV11-3,TRBJ2-3,.,.,TGTGCCAGCAGCTTTAGCGTACGCACAGATACGCAGTATTTT,CASSFSVRTDTQYF
TRBV12-3/TRBV12-4,TRBJ1-2,.,many,TGTGCCAGCAGTCCCTTACCGGGTCGTGGCTACACCTTC,CASSPLPGRGYTF
TRBV27,TRBJ2-3,.,.,TGTGCCAGCAGTTCTTCCCCCCCCGGACTACCCACAGATACGCAGTATTTT,CASSSSPPGLPTDTQYF
TRBV5-4,TRBJ1-1,.,.,TGTGCCAGCAGCCCAATAGGGATAGGCACTGAAGCTTTCTTT,CASSPIGIGTEAFF
TRBV5-5,TRBJ2-7,TRBD1,many,TGTGCCAGCAGCCAGGGGGTTATGGAGCAGTACTTC,CASSQGVMEQYF
TRBV11-1,TRBJ2-5,.,.,TGTGCCAGCAGCGCTGGGGAGACCCAGTACTTC,CASSAGETQYF
TRBV6-1,TRBJ2-7,TRBD1,few,TGTGCCAGCAGCCCAATCGACAGGGTTTACGAGCAGTACTTC,CASSPIDRVYEQYF